The 10 T cell receptor beta chains given below trace back to one sample, sequenced in a study of Tregs in tolerant kidney transplant recipients. TCRdb's table, derived via immunoSEQ multiplex PCR, lists solely in-frame clones and lacks some. The table lists roughly 50,000 clones, with about 0.82% in the top ten. The sample in question was CD4+ T cells from blood, obtained before the transplant. These receptors all come from a human donor who received a combined kidney and bone marrow transplant.

Concerning this clone itself: The CDR3 end is not reached by the read, which stops 3 residues before it; the germline J gene fills it in. J is TRBJ2-3 and V is TRBV6-2 or TRBV6-3; 12 bases are shared with TRBD2. Germline V gene lookup returns CDR1 MNHEY and CDR2 SVGEGT. The CDR3 spans 17 residues. With 0 bases clipped from V and 5 bases from J, the junction kept 6 bases outside the gene matches. The CDR3 sequence is CASSYSRTSGKIDTQYF. Partial CDR3 DNA: TGTGCCAGCAGTTACTCCAGGACTAGCGGGAAGATAGATACG.

For this clone: Read data end 3 residues before the CDR3 end; the end is taken from the germline J gene. The V call is TRBV7-6, the J call TRBJ2-5; TRBD2 matches at 9 bases. The length of the CDR3 is 17 residues. Germline lookup yields CDR1 SGHVS and CDR2 FNYEAQ. V was clipped by 5 bases and J by 2 bases; unmatched bases: 12. The CDR3 region is CASSHPLRGGGQETQYF. CDR3 DNA, as far as it was read: TGTGCCAGCAGCCACCCCCTGCGGGGGGGAGGACAAGAGACC.

Details on this clone: The read terminates 3 residues before the CDR3 end, so the remaining end is supplied by the germline J gene. The rearrangement uses TRBV7-6 and TRBJ2-3; D is perhaps TRBD2 (6 bases). V was cut by 3 bases and J by 8 bases, with 21 bases left in between. This CDR3 has 16 residues. CDR1 is SGHVS and CDR2 is FNYEAQ in the germline V gene. The CDR3 reads CASSLEGGAGQGTQYF. The DNA read from the CDR3 is TGTGCCAGCAGCTTGGAGGGAGGCGCGGGGCAGGGTACG.

With respect to this clone: The CDR3 extends 3 residues past the end of the read, so its final part is completed from the germline J gene. V and J are TRBV30 and TRBJ1-2; TRBD1 matches 11 bases. Per the germline V gene, CDR1 is GTSNPN and CDR2 is SVGIG (reference sequence). After removal of 3 bases from V and 6 bases from J, the junction contained 3 bases not matched to a gene. The CDR3 is 13 residues long. CDR3 bases read: TGTGCCTGGAGCGGACAGGGGGCGGATGGC. Translating gives CAWSGQGADG. The full-length CDR3 reads as CAWSGQGADGYTF.

About this clone: The read ends 3 residues early relative to the CDR3; the germline J gene fills the gap. The chain carries TRBV18 and TRBJ1-5; D might be TRBD1 (5 bases). Per the germline V gene, CDR1 is KGHSH and CDR2 is LQKENI. The CDR3 loop spans 16 amino acids. Trimming stripped 6 bases from V and 0 bases from J, with 15 bases between. The CDR3 is CASSVGGDSSNQPQHF. The DNA read from the CDR3 is TGTGCCAGCTCGGTCGGGGGGGACTCTAGCAATCAGCCC.

Details on this clone: The read finishes 3 residues shy of the CDR3 end, and the germline J gene is used to complete it. The chain combines TRBV2 with TRBJ2-7; D unclear. This CDR3 has 14 amino acids. Germline V gene sequence: CDR1 SNHLY, CDR2 FYNNEI. V was pared by 7 bases and J by 1 base, with 14 bases between. CDR3 DNA (partial): TGTGCCAGCACCCCCCCGCGGCAGTCCTACGAG. The encoded protein is CASTPPRQSYE. The complete CDR3 sequence is CASTPPRQSYEQYF.

As for this clone: Sequencing ends 3 residues short of the CDR3 end; the germline J gene provides the rest. The V and J genes are TRBV7-2 and TRBJ2-3; D ambiguous. CDR3 length: 13 residues. The germline V gene encodes CDR1 SGHTA and CDR2 FQGNSA. Trimming took off 5 bases at V and 3 bases at J, with 9 bases between the two ends. The CDR3 reads CASSPGPTDTQYF. The sequenced CDR3 bases are TGTGCCAGCAGCCCGGGTCCTACAGATACG.

Points on this clone: Sequencing ends 3 residues short of the CDR3 end; the germline J gene provides the rest. This sequence joins TRBV20-1 and TRBJ2-5, with 7 nucleotides matching TRBD2. Germline V gene lookup returns CDR1 DFQATT and CDR2 SNEGSKA (reference sequence). The junction had 4 bases not matched to a gene; V was cut back by 1 base and J by 5 bases. This CDR3 spans 13 amino acids. The chain's CDR3 is CSARGGSGETQYF. Partial CDR3 DNA: TGCAGTGCTAGAGGGGGTAGCGGGGAGACC.

Comments on this clone: From the germline J gene comes the end of the CDR3, since the read stops 3 residues before it. The chain uses TRBV6-2 or TRBV6-3 and TRBJ2-7; D is unresolved. This CDR3 spans 15 amino acids. V was trimmed by 6 bases and J by 2 bases, leaving 17 bases between them. Germline assignment: CDR1 MNHEY and CDR2 SVGEGT. CDR3 bases read: TGTGCCAGCAGCCAGACATCGCCTTCCCCCTACGAG. Translation: CASSQTSPSPYE. The complete CDR3 reads CASSQTSPSPYEQYF.

Note on this clone: With the read ending 3 residues before the CDR3 end, the germline J gene is used to fill in that end. The rearrangement uses TRBV10-3 and TRBJ2-5, with 8 bases fitting TRBD2. Unmatched junction bases numbered 8, after V lost 5 bases and J lost 3 bases. Germline values: CDR1 ENHRY, CDR2 SYGVKD. CDR3 length: 15 residues. The CDR3 region is CAISPGLVAEETQYF. Incomplete CDR3 DNA: TGTGCCATCAGTCCGGGACTAGTAGCCGAAGAGACC.